Presented here are 2 T cell receptor beta chains from one specimen sequenced in a study of shared clonotypes between healthy human individuals. Generated by immunoSEQ multiplex PCR, the TCRdb table keeps only in-frame clones and is missing some. This sample yields millions of clones, of which 95% are seen a single time; 0.13% belongs to the top ten. The sequencing sample was made of naive CD4+ T cells sorted from blood. This sample's subset: CD45RA+ positively selected. The receptors come from a man aged 18 to 30 in good health.

The V gene is TRBV15, the J gene TRBJ1-6; no clear D gene. Germline V gene sequence: CDR1 LNHNV, CDR2 YYDKDF (reference sequence). The CDR3 contains 16 residues. V was clipped by 3 bases and J by 4 bases, with 13 bases between them. The DNA of the CDR3 is TGTGCCACCAGCAGGAGCCCAGACGGTTATAATTCACCCCTCCACTTT. Protein sequence: CATSRSPDGYNSPLHF. The whole variable domain, filled in from reference TRBV15 and TRBJ1-6, reads DAMVIQNPRYQVTQFGKPVTLSCSQTLNHNVMYWYQQKSSQAPKLLFHYYDKDFNNEADTPDNFQSRRPNTSFCFLDIRSPGLGDTAMYLCATSRSPDGYNSPLHFGNGTRLTVT.

The CDR3 protein is CASSPDRASYEQYF. In DNA, the CDR3 is TGTGCCAGCAGTCCGGACAGAGCCTCCTACGAGCAGTACTTC. V gene TRBV25-1 combines with J gene TRBJ2-7; TRBD1 is a possible D gene (6 bases). The CDR3 has 14 amino acids. CDR1 and CDR2 (germline): MGHDK, SYGVNS. Between the trimmed V and J ends, which lost 5 bases and 0 bases, there was a span of 11 bases.